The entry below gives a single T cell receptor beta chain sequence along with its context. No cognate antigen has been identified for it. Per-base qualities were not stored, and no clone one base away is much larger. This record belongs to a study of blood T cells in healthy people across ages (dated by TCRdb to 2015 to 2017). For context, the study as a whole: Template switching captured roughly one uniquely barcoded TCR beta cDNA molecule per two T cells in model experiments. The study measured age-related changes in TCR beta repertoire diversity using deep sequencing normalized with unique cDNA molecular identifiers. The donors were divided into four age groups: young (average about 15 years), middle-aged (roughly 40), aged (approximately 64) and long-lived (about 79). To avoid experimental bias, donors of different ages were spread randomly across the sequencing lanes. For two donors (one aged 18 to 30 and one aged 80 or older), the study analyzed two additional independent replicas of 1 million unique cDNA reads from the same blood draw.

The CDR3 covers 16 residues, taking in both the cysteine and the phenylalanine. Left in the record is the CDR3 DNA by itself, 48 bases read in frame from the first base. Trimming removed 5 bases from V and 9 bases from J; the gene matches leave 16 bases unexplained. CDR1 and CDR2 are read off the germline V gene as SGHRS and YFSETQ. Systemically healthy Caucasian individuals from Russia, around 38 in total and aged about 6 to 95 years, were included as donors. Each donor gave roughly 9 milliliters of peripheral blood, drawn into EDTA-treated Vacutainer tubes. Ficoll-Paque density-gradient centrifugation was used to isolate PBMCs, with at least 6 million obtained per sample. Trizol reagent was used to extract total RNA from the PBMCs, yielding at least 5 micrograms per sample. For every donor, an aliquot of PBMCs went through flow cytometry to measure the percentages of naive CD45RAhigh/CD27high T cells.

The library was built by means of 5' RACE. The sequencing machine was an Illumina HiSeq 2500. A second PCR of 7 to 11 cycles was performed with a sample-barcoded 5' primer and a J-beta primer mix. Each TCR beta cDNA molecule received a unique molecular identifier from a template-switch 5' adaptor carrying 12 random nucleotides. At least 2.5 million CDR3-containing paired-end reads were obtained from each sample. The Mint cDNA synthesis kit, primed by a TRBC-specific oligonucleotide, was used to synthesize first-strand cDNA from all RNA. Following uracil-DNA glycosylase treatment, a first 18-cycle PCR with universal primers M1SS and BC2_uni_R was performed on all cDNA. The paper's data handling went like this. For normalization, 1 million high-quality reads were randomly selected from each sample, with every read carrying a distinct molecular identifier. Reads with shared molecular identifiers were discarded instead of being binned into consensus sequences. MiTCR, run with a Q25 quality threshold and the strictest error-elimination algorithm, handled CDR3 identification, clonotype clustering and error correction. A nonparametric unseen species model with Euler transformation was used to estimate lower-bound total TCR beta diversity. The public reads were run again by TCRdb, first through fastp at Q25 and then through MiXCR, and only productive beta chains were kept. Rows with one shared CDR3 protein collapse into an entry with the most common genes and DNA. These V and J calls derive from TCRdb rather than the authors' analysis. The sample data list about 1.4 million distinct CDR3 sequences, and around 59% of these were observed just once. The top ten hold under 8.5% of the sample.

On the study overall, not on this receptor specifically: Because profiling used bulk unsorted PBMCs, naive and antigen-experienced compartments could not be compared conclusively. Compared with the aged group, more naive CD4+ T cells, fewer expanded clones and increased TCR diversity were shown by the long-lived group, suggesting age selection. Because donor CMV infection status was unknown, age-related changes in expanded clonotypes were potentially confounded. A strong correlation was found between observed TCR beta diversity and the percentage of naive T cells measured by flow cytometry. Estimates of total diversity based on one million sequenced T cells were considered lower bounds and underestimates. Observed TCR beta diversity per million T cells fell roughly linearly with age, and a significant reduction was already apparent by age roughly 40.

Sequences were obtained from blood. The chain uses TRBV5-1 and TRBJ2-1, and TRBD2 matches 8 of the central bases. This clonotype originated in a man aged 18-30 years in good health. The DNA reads TGCGCCAGCAGTGTCGGCGGCGGGGGGAGGGGAAGTGAGCAGTTCTTC. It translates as CASSVGGGGRGSEQFF.